Each of the 9 T cell receptor beta chains below was sequenced from the same sample in a study of blood T cell repertoires in COVID-19. TCRdb keeps only in-frame clones here, not all; method: immunoSEQ multiplex PCR. The sample contains about 130,000 clones, around nine tenths of which appear only once. The specimen sequenced was peripheral blood. The origin of the receptors is a man between 65 and 85 years old with active COVID-19.

The gene calls are TRBV3-1 (or the pseudogene TRBV3-2) and TRBJ2-3, with TRBD2 matching 11 bases. Germline values: CDR1 LGHDT, CDR2 YNNKEL (reference sequence). This CDR3 is built from 18 residues. The J segment lost 6 bases and the V segment lost 1 base, leaving 12 bases of the junction unmatched. The CDR3 loop reads CASSQGVFLAGGGDTQYF. CDR3 coding DNA: TGTGCCAGCAGCCAAGGTGTGTTCCTAGCGGGAGGAGGTGATACGCAGTATTTT.

The chain carries TRBV5-1 and TRBJ1-3; 7 nucleotides line up with TRBD1. CDR3 length: 16 amino acids. The ends lost 0 bases at V and 0 bases at J; junction bases unmatched: 3. Germline values: CDR1 SGHRS, CDR2 YFSETQ. CDR3 coding DNA: TGCGCCAGCAGCTTGGCTACAGGGGCCTCTGGAAACACCATATATTTT. Encoded protein: CASSLATGASGNTIYF.

The chain uses TRBV20-1 and TRBJ2-7, with no clear D. The germline V and J ends were trimmed by 3 bases and 2 bases, with 8 bases remaining between them. CDR3 length: 12 amino acids. CDR1 and CDR2 (germline): DFQATT, SNEGSKA (reference sequence). The chain's CDR3 is CSASPVAYEQYF. The CDR3 DNA reads as TGCAGTGCTAGTCCCGTCGCCTACGAGCAGTACTTC.

The chain employs TRBV25-1 and TRBJ2-1; TRBD2 matches 13 bases. Trimming at V came to 0 bases and at J to 9 bases, leaving 5 bases not matched to a gene. CDR3 length equals 16 residues. Germline assignment: CDR1 MGHDK and CDR2 SYGVNS. CDR3 nucleotides: TGTGCCAGCAGTGAATATATGACTAGCGGGAGGAGTGAGCAGTTCTTC. Its translation is CASSEYMTSGRSEQFF.

The chain employs TRBV28 and TRBJ2-1; TRBD1 might be the D (5 bases). Germline V gene data show CDR1 as MDHEN and CDR2 as SYDVKM. V lost 3 bases and J 10 bases, leaving 13 bases between the germline ends. The CDR3 extends over 13 amino acids. CDR3 nucleotide sequence: TGTGCCAGCAGTTTGATGGGGAAGGGGGAGCAGTTCTTC. Its protein is CASSLMGKGEQFF.

This chain uses TRBV7-2 with TRBJ2-1, with 8 bases aligning to TRBD2. Trimming removed 3 bases from V and 6 bases from J; junction bases left unmatched: 7. The germline V gene has CDR1 SGHTA and CDR2 FQGNSA. The CDR3 extends over 15 amino acids. The DNA for the CDR3 is TGTGCCAGCAGCTTCTCCGGGACTAGGTCCAATGAGCAGTTCTTC. Translation gives CASSFSGTRSNEQFF.

The chain is built from TRBV28 and TRBJ2-2; D remains ambiguous. The CDR3 loop spans 12 amino acids. CDR1 and CDR2 (germline): MDHEN, SYDVKM. Trimming removed 6 bases from V and 1 base from J, with 3 bases in between. The DNA of the CDR3 is TGTGCCAGCAGGAGGAACACCGGGGAGCTGTTTTTT. It encodes CASRRNTGELFF.

This clone appeared once. The gene calls are TRBV5-6 and TRBJ1-2, with 9 bases lining up with TRBD1. The CDR3 totals 14 residues. With 0 bases clipped from V and 8 bases from J, the junction kept 5 bases outside the gene matches. Germline CDR1 reads SGHDT; CDR2 reads YYEEEE. The CDR3 nucleotides read TGTGCCAGCAGCTTGGGGGACAGGGCCTCCGGCTACACCTTC. This translates into CASSLGDRASGYTF.

The table lists this clone with a few counts. The chain has TRBV28 and TRBJ2-7; TRBD2 might be the D (6 bases). Germline V gene data show CDR1 as MDHEN and CDR2 as SYDVKM. The V and J ends lost 2 bases and 6 bases respectively, with 17 bases between them. The CDR3 spans 15 residues. CDR3 in DNA: TGTGCCAGCAGTTTAGTGGCCGGGAGAACCTCCGAGCAGTACTTC. This codes for CASSLVAGRTSEQYF.